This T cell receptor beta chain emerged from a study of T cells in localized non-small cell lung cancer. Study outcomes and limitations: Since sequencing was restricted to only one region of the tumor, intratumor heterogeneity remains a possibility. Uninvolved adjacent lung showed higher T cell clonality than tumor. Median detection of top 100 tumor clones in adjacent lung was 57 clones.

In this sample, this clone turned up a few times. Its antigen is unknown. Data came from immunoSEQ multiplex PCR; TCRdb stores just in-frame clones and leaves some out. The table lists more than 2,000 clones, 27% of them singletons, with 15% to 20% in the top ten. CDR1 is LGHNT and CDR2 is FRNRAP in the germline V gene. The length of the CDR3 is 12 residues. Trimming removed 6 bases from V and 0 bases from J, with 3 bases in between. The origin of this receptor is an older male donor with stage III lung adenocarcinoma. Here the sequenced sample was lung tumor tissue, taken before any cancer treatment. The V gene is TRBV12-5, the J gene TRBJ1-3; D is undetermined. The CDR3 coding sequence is TGTGCTAGTGGCGGCTCTGGAAACACCATATATTTT. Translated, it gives CASGGSGNTIYF.